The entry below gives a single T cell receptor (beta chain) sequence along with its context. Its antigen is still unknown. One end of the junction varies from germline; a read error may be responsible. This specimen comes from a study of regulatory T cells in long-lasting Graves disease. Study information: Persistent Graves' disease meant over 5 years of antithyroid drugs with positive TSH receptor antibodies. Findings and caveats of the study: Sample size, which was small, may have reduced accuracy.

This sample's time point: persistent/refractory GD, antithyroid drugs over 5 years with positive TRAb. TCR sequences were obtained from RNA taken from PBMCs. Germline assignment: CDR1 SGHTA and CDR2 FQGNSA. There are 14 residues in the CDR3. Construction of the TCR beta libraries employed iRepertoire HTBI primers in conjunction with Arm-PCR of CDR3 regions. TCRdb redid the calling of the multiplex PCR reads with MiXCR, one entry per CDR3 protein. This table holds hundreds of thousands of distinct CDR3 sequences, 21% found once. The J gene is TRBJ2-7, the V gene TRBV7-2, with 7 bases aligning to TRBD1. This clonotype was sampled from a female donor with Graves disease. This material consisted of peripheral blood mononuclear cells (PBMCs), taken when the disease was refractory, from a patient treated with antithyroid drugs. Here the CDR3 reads CASSLEGQPYEQHF. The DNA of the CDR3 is TGTGCCAGCAGCTTAGAGGGACAGCCTTACGAGCAGCACTTC.